This TCR beta chain was sequenced during a study of T cell responses to AZD1222 COVID-19 vaccine. Measured with immunoSEQ multiplex PCR; TCRdb has only the in-frame clones, and not every one. The sample yields about 93,000 clones, around 86% seen once. Study-wide points: It was only after the peak T cell response that any repertoires were sampled.

On this clone itself: No antigen is known for it.

This receptor was taken from an adult in good health. Sequencing was performed on peripheral blood, taken on day 0 of AZD1222 vaccination.

CDR3 sequence: CASSSPGHPTYEQYF. CDR3 nucleotide sequence: TGTGCCAGTAGTTCGCCGGGGCATCCCACCTACGAGCAGTACTTC. V and J are TRBV19 and TRBJ2-7; D may correspond to TRBD1 or TRBD2 (5 bases each). The CDR3 has 15 residues. Trimming cost V 5 bases and J 2 bases, with 16 bases left between them. Germline V lookup: CDR1 LNHDA, CDR2 SQIVND (reference sequence).